A selection of T cell receptor beta chains follows, all from one sample in a study of blood T cell repertoires in COVID-19. Using immunoSEQ multiplex PCR, the repertoire was profiled, and TCRdb retains in-frame clones only, with some absent. Altogether 120,000 or so clones are present, around 82% being singletons, with the ten largest covering under 6%. Input material: peripheral blood. These TCRs come from a man older than 75 with active or convalescent COVID-19. The CDR3 runs from the conserved cysteine through the conserved F or W. Fields, in order: D gene, J gene, clone size, V gene, CDR3 DNA, CDR3 protein. A D gene is named only where the DNA matches it firmly. Size values are once, few and many counts, or a class for expanded clones, and some rows have none.

>.|TRBJ2-7|once|TRBV27
TGTGCCCGCAGATACGGGAGCTCCTACGAGCAGTACTTC
CARRYGSSYEQYF
>TRBD1|TRBJ1-2|.|TRBV14
TGTGCCAGCAGCCAGGCCCTGACAGGGGACGGCTACACCTTC
CASSQALTGDGYTF
>TRBD2|TRBJ2-2|.|TRBV7-6
TGTGCCAGCAGCTTAGAACTAGCGGGGAGATCGAACACCGGGGAGCTGTTTTTT
CASSLELAGRSNTGELFF
>TRBD1|TRBJ1-2|.|TRBV19
TGTGCCAGTACCGACAGGGATAACTATGGCTACACCTTC
CASTDRDNYGYTF
>TRBD2|TRBJ2-1|.|TRBV18
TGTGCCAGCTCACTGGGACTAGCGGGGGGGCTCACGAAAAATGAGCAGTTCTTC
CASSLGLAGGLTKNEQFF
>.|TRBJ2-1|.|TRBV9
TGTGCCAGCAGCGTAGGTGGGGCTCAGAGCTCCTACAATGAGCAGTTCTTC
CASSVGGAQSSYNEQFF
>TRBD1|TRBJ1-1|.|TRBV5-5
TGTGCCAGCGATCGTCTCCAGGGGGCGAACACTGAAGCTTTCTTT
CASDRLQGANTEAFF
>.|TRBJ2-3|few|TRBV11-2
TGTGCCAGCAGCCCACCCCAGGATACGCAGTATTTT
CASSPPQDTQYF
>.|TRBJ1-5|.|TRBV5-1
TGCGCCAGCAGCTTGGACACGAGCAATCAGCCCCAGCATTTT
CASSLDTSNQPQHF
>.|TRBJ1-5|once|TRBV6-6
TGTGCCAGCAGTCAACACCTTAGCAATCAGCCCCAGCATTTT
CASSQHLSNQPQHF
>.|TRBJ1-1|.|TRBV2
TGTGCCAGCAGTGATCTGGGGGGGGACACTGAAGCTTTCTTT
CASSDLGGDTEAFF
>TRBD1|TRBJ1-1|once|TRBV9
TGTGCCAGCAGCACCCGACAGGGGGCAGGTACTGAAGCTTTCTTT
CASSTRQGAGTEAFF
>TRBD2|TRBJ2-5|.|TRBV5-1
TGCGCCAGCAGTTTGAGCGGGGGGCCCCAAGAGACCCAGTACTTC
CASSLSGGPQETQYF
>TRBD1|TRBJ1-1|.|TRBV7-8
TGTGCCAGCAGCTTAGTGGGGACAGGGGGCACTGAAGCTTTCTTT
CASSLVGTGGTEAFF
>.|TRBJ1-4|.|TRBV7-3
TGTGCCAGCAGCTTAATGGGGGCCTTTAATGAAAAACTGTTTTTT
CASSLMGAFNEKLFF